Detailed here is one T cell receptor (beta chain). Antigen: not known. This sample is drawn from a study of vaccination and CD4 T cells after COVID-19. The overall study: A median of roughly 72 days (range 14 to 241) separated dose two from the taking of post-vaccine samples.

Treatment specified: roughly 10-day PBMC culture with coronavirus spike peptide pools or control peptides (ViraFEST assay). In the ViraFEST assay, peptide-pool expansion preceded TCR sequencing of expanded clonotypes. Peptide pools at about 9.5 ug/ml, together with 8 to 10 IU/ml IL-2, were added to cultures of approximately 1.9 million PBMCs per well. Oncomine TCR Beta short-read sequencing was applied to DNA from cultured CD4+ T cells. Via MiXCR, TCRdb re-called the PCR reads, giving one row per CDR3 protein. The sample yields some 11,000 distinct CDR3 sequences, 25% to 35% seen once. This receptor was taken from a human donor who received a COVID-19 vaccine. Sequenced here: CD4+ T cells from blood, cultured in vitro, sampled before SARS-CoV-2 vaccination.

The CDR3 region is CASSRGTTGELFF. CDR3 nucleotides: TGTGCCAGTAGTAGGGGAACCACCGGGGAGCTGTTTTTT. V usage is TRBV19 and J usage is TRBJ2-2, with D unclear. The germline V and J ends were trimmed by 4 bases and 4 bases, with 7 bases remaining between them. From germline, CDR1 is LNHDA and CDR2 SQIVND (reference sequence). The CDR3 loop spans 13 amino acids. The full variable domain, rest sourced from reference TRBV19 and TRBJ2-2, is DGGITQSPKYLFRKEGQNVTLSCEQNLNHDAMYWYRQDPGQGLRLIYYSQIVNDFQKGDIAEGYSVSREKKESFPLTVTSAQKNPTAFYLCASSRGTTGELFFGEGSRLTVL.